This T cell receptor (beta chain) was captured by sequencing in a study of blood T cell repertoires in COVID-19. For the study at large: Samples representing acute and convalescent COVID-19 were sourced from the United States, Italy and Spain.

Germline CDR1 and CDR2: MNHEY and SVGAGI. CDR3 length: 12 amino acids. V lost 4 bases, J lost 7 bases, and 7 bases lay in between. Original processing notes: Reference gene primer amplification yielded estimated nucleated cell counts. Data came from immunoSEQ multiplex PCR; TCRdb stores just in-frame clones and leaves some out. Clone size and V and J calls were adopted from that table, with D and trimming inferred from the DNA. The table has about 120,000 clones, 80% to 90% seen once. The rearrangement joins TRBV6-5 to TRBJ2-2; TRBD2 might be the D (6 bases). The sequenced material came from peripheral blood. This clonotype originated in a woman in her 70s with acute or convalescent COVID-19. CDR3 amino acids: CASSLGGGELFF. CDR3 bases: TGTGCCAGCAGTTTGGGAGGCGGGGAGCTGTTTTTT.